This T cell receptor (beta chain) was recovered during a study of blood T cell repertoires in COVID-19. Study information: PBMCs, B-cell-depleted T cells, or T cells provided the cDNA or gDNA that made up the material.

The germline V gene has CDR1 MNHNY and CDR2 SVGAGI (reference sequence). This CDR3 has 14 amino acids. With 2 bases removed from V and 1 base from J, the gap between germline ends came to 6 bases. Original handling: Nucleated cell number was recorded as an estimate derived from reference gene primer amplification. Generated by immunoSEQ multiplex PCR, the TCRdb table keeps only in-frame clones and is missing some. From that table come the V and J calls and clone size; the DNA was used to work out D and trimming. The sample contains 150,000 or so clones, around 93% of which appear only once. The genes are TRBV6-6 and TRBJ1-5; D remains ambiguous. The sequenced sample was peripheral blood. The TCR comes from a woman aged 45-65 years with acute or convalescent COVID-19. The CDR3 sequence is CASSYPESNQPQHF. The CDR3 DNA is TGTGCCAGCAGTTACCCTGAGAGCAATCAGCCCCAGCATTTT.